The clone carrying this TCR beta chain was detected once. This sample was taken from a study of blood T cell repertoires in COVID-19. Study context: Collection of acute and convalescent COVID-19 samples took place in the United States, Italy and Spain. Sources were T cells, B-cell-depleted T cells, or PBMCs; the material itself was cDNA or gDNA.

All enrollees were about 18 to 100 years old and from about 25 US areas. Clinical history reported by participants formed the basis on which cohorts were assigned. Sequencing used immunoSEQ multiplex PCR; TCRdb keeps in-frame clones, though not all of them. The table shows approximately 360,000 clones, with 88% occurring only once. Germline loops: CDR1 SGHVS, CDR2 FNYEAQ. The CDR3 is made up of 14 amino acids. With 6 bases removed from V and 5 bases from J, the gap between germline ends came to 16 bases. Sequencing used PBMCs or T cells enriched from blood (not recorded which). This chain connects TRBV7-6 to TRBJ1-1; D unclear. This TCR was recovered from a woman in her twenties or thirties with acute COVID-19. The CDR3 sequence: CASRPTRSGTEAFF. In nucleotides, the CDR3 is TGTGCCAGCAGACCGACAAGGTCGGGAACTGAAGCTTTCTTT.